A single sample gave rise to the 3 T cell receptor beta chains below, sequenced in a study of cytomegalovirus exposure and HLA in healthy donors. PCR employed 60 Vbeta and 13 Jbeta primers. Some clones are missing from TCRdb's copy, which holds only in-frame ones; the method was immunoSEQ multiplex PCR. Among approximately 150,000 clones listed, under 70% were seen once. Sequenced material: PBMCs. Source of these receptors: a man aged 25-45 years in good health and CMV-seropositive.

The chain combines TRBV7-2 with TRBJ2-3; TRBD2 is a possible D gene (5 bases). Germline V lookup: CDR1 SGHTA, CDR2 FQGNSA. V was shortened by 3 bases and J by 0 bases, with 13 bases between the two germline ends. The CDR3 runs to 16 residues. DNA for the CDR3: TGTGCCAGCAGCTTCTGGCGAGCGGCTAGCACAGATACGCAGTATTTT. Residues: CASSFWRAASTDTQYF. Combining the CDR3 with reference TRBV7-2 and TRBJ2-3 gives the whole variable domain GAGVSQSPSNKVTEKGKDVELRCDPISGHTALYWYRQSLGQGLEFLIYFQGNSAPDKSGLPSDRFSAERTGGSVSTLTIQRTQQEDSAVYLCASSFWRAASTDTQYFGPGTRLTVL.

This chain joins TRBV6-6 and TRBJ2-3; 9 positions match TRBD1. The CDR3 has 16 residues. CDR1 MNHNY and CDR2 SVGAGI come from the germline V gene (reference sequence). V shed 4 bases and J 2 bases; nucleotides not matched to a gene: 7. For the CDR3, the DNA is TGTGCCAGCAGTTGGACGGGACAGGGAATCACAGATACGCAGTATTTT. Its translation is CASSWTGQGITDTQYF.

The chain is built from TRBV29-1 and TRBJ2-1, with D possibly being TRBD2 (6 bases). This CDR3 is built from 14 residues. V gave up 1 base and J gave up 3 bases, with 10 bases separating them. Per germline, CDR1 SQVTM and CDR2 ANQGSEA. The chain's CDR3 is CSVEGGELYNEQFF. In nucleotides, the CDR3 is TGCAGCGTTGAAGGGGGGGAGCTCTACAATGAGCAGTTCTTC.